This is a list of T cell receptor beta chains from one sample in a study of blood T cell repertoires in COVID-19. Here immunoSEQ multiplex PCR was the method, and the copy in TCRdb shows in-frame clones only, minus some. This table has some 80,000 clones, almost 90% appearing once. The sequenced sample was peripheral blood. All receptors derive from a human donor in a cohort sampled during active COVID-19. Both conserved end residues are part of each CDR3. D genes are given only for firm matches. Clone sizes are given selectively: once, few, many, or a class where the clone is expanded.

TRBJ2-1	TRBV19	TRBD2	NA	TGTGCCAGTAGTATAAGGCTAGCGGCCTACAATGAGCAGTTCTTC	CASSIRLAAYNEQFF
TRBJ2-5	TRBV19	NA	NA	TGTGCCAGTAGTATTGGTTTAATTACACGAGAGACCCAGTACTTC	CASSIGLITRETQYF
TRBJ2-5	TRBV3-1/TRBV3-2	TRBD2	NA	TGTGCCAGCAGCCAAGAAACGTCCAGCGTGACTAGCGGGACGGAGACCCAGTACTTC	CASSQETSSVTSGTETQYF
TRBJ2-7	TRBV4-1	TRBD1	NA	TGCGCCAGCAGCCAGCTACAGGGGGCGGAAGAGTACTTC	CASSQLQGAEEYF
TRBJ2-3	TRBV7-8	NA	NA	TGTGCCAGCAGCTTAGCGCGGGTGGCAACTAGCAGGGACACAGATACGCAGTATTTT	CASSLARVATSRDTDTQYF
TRBJ2-7	TRBV10-3	NA	NA	TGTGCCATCAGTGACGGGAAGAGCTCCTACGAGCAGTACTTC	CAISDGKSSYEQYF
TRBJ1-2	TRBV4-3	TRBD1	NA	TGCGCCAGCAGCCAGGGTGACAGGGACTATGGCTACACCTTC	CASSQGDRDYGYTF
TRBJ2-1	TRBV12-5	TRBD2	NA	TGTGCTAGTGGTTTGGATGGTGGCGGGGGTGTCAATGAGCAGTTCTTC	CASGLDGGGGVNEQFF
TRBJ2-2	TRBV7-8	TRBD2	NA	TGTGCCAGCAGCATAGGGACTAGCGGGGTGGTCGGGGAGCTGTTTTTT	CASSIGTSGVVGELFF
TRBJ2-7	TRBV7-8	TRBD2	NA	TGTGCCAGCAGGGAACTAGCGGGAGTTTACGAGCAGTACTTC	CASRELAGVYEQYF
TRBJ2-2	TRBV6-2/TRBV6-3	TRBD2	once	TGTGCCAGCAGTTCCTCTAGCGGACCCACCGGGGAGCTGTTTTTT	CASSSSSGPTGELFF
TRBJ2-1	TRBV19	NA	NA	TGTGCCAGTAGTATGGTCGTCGATGCGAGCTCCTACAATGAGCAGTTCTTC	CASSMVVDASSYNEQFF
TRBJ2-2	TRBV6-5	NA	NA	TGTGCCAGCAGTCGGGGGAACACCGGGGAGCTGTTTTTT	CASSRGNTGELFF
TRBJ2-3	TRBV30	NA	once	TGTGCCTGGAGTGGGTCCCCAGGCCGCTCCACAGATACGCAGTATTTT	CAWSGSPGRSTDTQYF
TRBJ2-1	TRBV3-1/TRBV3-2	TRBD2	NA	TGTGCCAGCAGCCTCGGGACTAGCGGCCTCAATGAGCAGTTCTTC	CASSLGTSGLNEQFF
TRBJ2-1	TRBV3-1/TRBV3-2	NA	NA	TGTGCCAGCAGCCGCAGACAGGCAGACTACAATGAGCAGTTCTTC	CASSRRQADYNEQFF
TRBJ2-7	TRBV9	NA	few	TGTGCCAGCAGCTCCCGAGGGTCCAGCGGCGAGCAGTACTTC	CASSSRGSSGEQYF
TRBJ1-1	TRBV19	TRBD1	NA	TGTGCCAGTAGTAGGACAGGGAACGGAGACACTGAAGCTTTCTTT	CASSRTGNGDTEAFF
TRBJ2-7	TRBV9	TRBD1	NA	TGTGCCAGCAGCAGGGCCACGCCCGGGACAGGGGTCGAGCAGTACTTC	CASSRATPGTGVEQYF
TRBJ2-2	TRBV3-1/TRBV3-2	TRBD2	NA	TGTGCCAGCAGCCCGGGACTAGTAGTTTCCAGAAACACCGGGGAGCTGTTTTTT	CASSPGLVVSRNTGELFF
TRBJ1-3	TRBV11-2	NA	NA	TGTGCCAGCAGCTTGTTGCGGGGCTCTGGAAACACCATATATTTT	CASSLLRGSGNTIYF
TRBJ1-6	TRBV6-5	NA	NA	TGTGCCAGCACCCACGGTGCAGGATTACTTTCACCCCTCCACTTT	CASTHGAGLLSPLHF
TRBJ2-3	TRBV6-5	NA	once	TGTGCCAGCAGGGCTAGCACAGATACGCAGTATTTT	CASRASTDTQYF